The 25 T cell receptor beta chains in this list originate from one sample, sequenced in a study of radiotherapy plus CTLA-4 blockade in lung cancer. Clones were sequenced by immunoSEQ multiplex PCR, and TCRdb holds only the in-frame ones, with some missing. The sample contains just over 60,000 clones, approximately 80% of which appear only once. Source: peripheral blood, taken from a patient treated with radiotherapy plus ipilimumab. These receptors came from a human donor with non-small cell lung cancer who had a complete response to radiotherapy plus ipilimumab.

The gene calls are TRBV29-1 and TRBJ1-3, with D hard to call. Germline V gene sequence: CDR1 SQVTM, CDR2 ANQGSEA. Trimming shortened V by 1 base and J by 4 bases, and 5 bases separated the two germline ends. This CDR3 is built from 12 residues. CDR3: CSVEGPGNTIYF. In DNA, the CDR3 is TGCAGCGTTGAAGGGCCCGGAAACACCATATATTTT. The whole variable domain, filled in from reference TRBV29-1 and TRBJ1-3, reads SAVISQKPSRDICQRGTSLTIQCQVDSQVTMMFWYRQQPGQSLTLIATANQGSEATYESGFVIDKFPISRPNLTFSTLTVSNMSPEDSSIYLCSVEGPGNTIYFGEGSWLTVV.

This rearrangement joins TRBV11-2 to TRBJ2-1, with 8 bases matching TRBD1. Germline V gene lookup returns CDR1 SGHAT and CDR2 FQNNGV. The V gene end was trimmed by 1 base and the J gene end by 6 bases; junction bases not matched to a gene: 5. The CDR3 is made up of 15 amino acids. The CDR3 region is CASSLAGTGRNEQFF. The CDR3 DNA is TGTGCCAGCAGCTTAGCCGGGACAGGTCGCAATGAGCAGTTCTTC.

V is TRBV30 and J is TRBJ1-2; possible D gene TRBD1, 5 bases. This CDR3 is built from 13 residues. CDR1 is GTSNPN and CDR2 is SVGIG in the germline V gene (reference sequence). The germline V and J ends were trimmed by 0 bases and 7 bases, with 12 bases remaining between them. The CDR3 reads CAWSVRGARGYTF. CDR3 nucleotide sequence: TGTGCCTGGAGTGTACGAGGGGCGCGTGGCTACACCTTC.

The chain uses TRBV7-2 and TRBJ1-1; no clear D. This CDR3 region has 14 residues. Trimming left V 5 bases short and J 5 bases short, with 15 bases between. Germline values: CDR1 SGHTA, CDR2 FQGNSA. The CDR3 sequence: CASSLSDLGTEAFF. The CDR3 nucleotides read TGTGCCAGCAGCCTGTCCGATCTTGGGACTGAAGCTTTCTTT.

The chain is built from TRBV10-1 and TRBJ2-1, with D perhaps matching TRBD1 or TRBD2 (6 bases each). CDR1 and CDR2 (germline): WNHNN, SYGVQD (reference sequence). V gave up 2 bases and J gave up 8 bases, with 10 bases separating them. This CDR3 is 13 amino acids long. The CDR3, as DNA: TGCGCCAGCAGTGAGAACGGGGGCGATGAGCAGTTCTTC. It yields the protein CASSENGGDEQFF.

This clone came up once. The rearrangement joins TRBV2 to TRBJ1-3, with 11 bases matching TRBD1. The germline V gene has CDR1 SNHLY and CDR2 FYNNEI. V shed 6 bases and J 3 bases; nucleotides not matched to a gene: 4. This CDR3 spans 15 amino acids. CDR3 sequence reads: CASSGQGAVGNTIYF. The CDR3 DNA reads as TGTGCCAGCAGCGGACAGGGGGCCGTTGGAAACACCATATATTTT. The full variable domain, rest sourced from reference TRBV2 and TRBJ1-3, is EPEVTQTPSHQVTQMGQEVILRCVPISNHLYFYWYRQILGQKVEFLVSFYNNEISEKSEIFDDQFSVERPDGSNFTLKIRSTKLEDSAMYFCASSGQGAVGNTIYFGEGSWLTVV.

The genes are TRBV10-3 and TRBJ1-2; D unresolved. V lost 2 bases to trimming and J lost 5 bases, with 15 bases between them. In germline, CDR1 is ENHRY, CDR2 SYGVKD. This CDR3 is built from 15 residues. The CDR3 DNA reads TGTGCCATCAGTGAGCCGGATAAAACAAGATATGGCTACACCTTC. As protein: CAISEPDKTRYGYTF.

This chain links TRBV18 with TRBJ1-1; maybe TRBD1 (5 bases). Per germline, CDR1 KGHSH and CDR2 LQKENI. The length of the CDR3 is 13 residues. V lost 6 bases to trimming and J lost 8 bases, with 16 bases between them. This CDR3 reads CASSSHPRGEAFF. CDR3 sequence (DNA): TGTGCCAGCTCCTCTCACCCCCGGGGCGAAGCTTTCTTT.

V gene TRBV5-1 combines with J gene TRBJ1-3; tentatively, D is TRBD1 (6 bases). The germline CDR1 and CDR2 sequences are SGHRS and YFSETQ. Trimming removed 2 bases at V and 0 bases at J, with 15 bases between. This CDR3 is 17 amino acids long. CDR3 DNA sequence: TGCGCCAGCAGCTTAACGTCGGACAGAACCTCTGGAAACACCATATATTTT. Translation: CASSLTSDRTSGNTIYF.

V and J are TRBV7-2 and TRBJ1-2; no clear D. Looked up from germline, CDR1 is SGHTA and CDR2 is FQGNSA. The CDR3 runs 14 residues. V was trimmed by 0 bases and J by 6 bases, leaving 11 bases between them. CDR3 in amino acids: CASSLAGRPNGYTF. The CDR3 region has the DNA TGTGCCAGCAGCTTAGCGGGCAGACCAAATGGCTACACCTTC.

The sample holds a few counts of this clone. The chain joins TRBV4-3 to TRBJ2-6; D unclear. Trimming cost V 0 bases and J 2 bases, with 11 bases left between them. The CDR3 runs 17 residues. Germline values: CDR1 LGHNA, CDR2 YSLEER. CDR3 sequence reads: CASSQDFPRTGANVLTF. In nucleotides, the CDR3 is TGCGCCAGCAGCCAAGATTTTCCGCGAACTGGGGCCAACGTCCTGACTTTC.

The chain carries TRBV18 and TRBJ1-2; 7 bases line up with TRBD1. Germline loops: CDR1 KGHSH, CDR2 LQKENI. This CDR3 has 14 amino acids. V shed 3 bases, J shed 4 bases, and the junction held 5 bases outside the gene matches. In DNA, the CDR3 is TGTGCCAGCTCACCGGGGGGACAGTCCTATGGCTACACCTTC. This gives the protein CASSPGGQSYGYTF.

The J gene is TRBJ2-2, the V gene TRBV19; D unresolved. This CDR3 is built from 15 residues. Germline V gene data show CDR1 as LNHDA and CDR2 as SQIVND (reference sequence). V was cut by 4 bases and J by 4 bases, with 13 bases left in between. CDR3 nucleotides: TGTGCCAGTAGTAGGCTAGATGGTGTCACCGGGGAGCTGTTTTTT. Translation: CASSRLDGVTGELFF.

This chain connects TRBV6-5 to TRBJ1-4; D gene ambiguous. Germline loops: CDR1 MNHEY, CDR2 SVGAGI. This CDR3 has 15 amino acids. The V gene lost 2 bases and the J gene lost 0 bases, with 7 bases spanning the gap. The CDR3 spells CASSYTTATNEKLFF. CDR3 bases: TGTGCCAGCAGTTACACAACAGCAACTAATGAAAAACTGTTTTTT.

The chain joins TRBV9 to TRBJ1-6; D gene unclear. The germline V and J ends were trimmed by 2 bases and 7 bases, with 13 bases remaining between them. This CDR3 has 15 amino acids. CDR1 SGDLS and CDR2 YYNGEE come from the germline V gene. For the CDR3, the DNA is TGTGCCAGCAGCGTGGAGGTAGGTCTCAATTCACCCCTCCACTTT. This translates into CASSVEVGLNSPLHF.

V and J are TRBV4-1 and TRBJ1-1; a possible D gene is TRBD1 (5 bases). This CDR3 is 17 amino acids long. Germline V gene lookup returns CDR1 MGHRA and CDR2 YSYEKL. V lost 4 bases, J lost 0 bases, and 18 bases lay in between. CDR3 protein: CASSPRTISTMNTEAFF. The CDR3 nucleotides are TGCGCCAGCAGCCCCCGGACAATCTCGACTATGAACACTGAAGCTTTCTTT.

This clone was detected only once. This CDR3 is CASSLDGEPQHF. The DNA for the CDR3 is TGTGCCAGCAGCTTGGATGGGGAGCCCCAGCATTTT. V gene TRBV7-9 combines with J gene TRBJ1-5; no clear D gene. CDR3 size: 12 residues. CDR1 is SEHNR and CDR2 is FQNEAQ in the germline V gene (reference sequence). V lost 3 bases and J 8 bases, leaving 8 bases between the germline ends.

The chain links TRBV6-1 to TRBJ2-3; D remains unclear. The length of the CDR3 is 16 residues. The germline V and J ends were trimmed by 4 bases and 2 bases, with 16 bases remaining between them. CDR1 and CDR2 (germline): MNHNS, SASEGT. The CDR3 coding sequence is TGTGCCAGCAGTGCCCATGCAACGAAGCACACAGATACGCAGTATTTT. Amino acids: CASSAHATKHTDTQYF.

The chain carries TRBV7-2 and TRBJ1-5; D may be TRBD1 (6 bases). The length of the CDR3 is 15 residues. Trimming shortened V by 5 bases and J by 2 bases, and 13 bases separated the two germline ends. Germline assignment: CDR1 SGHTA and CDR2 FQGNSA. For the CDR3, the DNA is TGTGCCAGCAGCCTAGGGGGGGCAGGCAATCAGCCCCAGCATTTT. Translation gives CASSLGGAGNQPQHF.

V gene TRBV5-8 combines with J gene TRBJ2-5; D remains ambiguous. The CDR3 sequence is 14 residues long. V was clipped by 0 bases and J by 4 bases, with 10 bases between them. The V gene's germline CDR1 is SGHTS and CDR2 YDEGEE. The CDR3 coding sequence is TGTGCCAGCAGCTTGGAATTTCCCCCAGAGACCCAGTACTTC. Translation gives CASSLEFPPETQYF.

The chain uses TRBV4-3 and TRBJ2-3, with TRBD1 matching over 7 bases. CDR1 is LGHNA and CDR2 is YSLEER in the germline V gene. Germline trimming cut 6 bases from V and 2 bases from J; bases unmatched to any gene: 8. The length of the CDR3 is 15 residues. CDR3 coding DNA: TGCGCCAGCAGGCGGACAGGCCTCCCCACAGATACGCAGTATTTT. Amino acids: CASRRTGLPTDTQYF.

The chain joins TRBV5-1 to TRBJ2-3, with D uncertain. This CDR3 spans 12 amino acids. Trimming took 5 bases from V and 7 from J, leaving 11 bases between them. Per germline, CDR1 SGHRS and CDR2 YFSETQ. CDR3 amino acids: CASSGYRNTQYF. CDR3 nucleotide sequence: TGCGCCAGCAGTGGGTATCGGAATACGCAGTATTTT.

The J gene is TRBJ2-3, the V gene TRBV7-2, with unresolved D. CDR1 is SGHTA, CDR2 FQGNSA, per germline. Deletions cut 5 bases from V and 4 bases from J, with 7 bases between. The CDR3 runs to 12 residues. CDR3 loop: CASSAYADTQYF. DNA for the CDR3: TGTGCCAGCAGCGCATATGCAGATACGCAGTATTTT.

The CDR3 nucleotides read TGTGCCAGCAGCTTCTATCGGCCAGGCCCCGGGGGGGAGCATTTT. As protein: CASSFYRPGPGGEHF. The chain employs TRBV5-6 and TRBJ1-5, with a possible D match to TRBD1 (5 bases). Germline assignment: CDR1 SGHDT and CDR2 YYEEEE. The CDR3 length is 15 residues. V was clipped by 2 bases and J by 14 bases, with 23 bases between them.

V usage is TRBV11-2 and J usage is TRBJ2-1; D gene ambiguous. This CDR3 comprises 16 residues. Deletions cut 5 bases from V and 1 base from J, with 15 bases between. In germline, CDR1 is SGHAT, CDR2 FQNNGV. CDR3 sequence (DNA): TGTGCCAGCAGCCAGAGAGGATACCGTTCCTACAATGAGCAGTTCTTC. This codes for CASSQRGYRSYNEQFF.